This T cell receptor (beta chain) was sequenced in a study of neurological immune-mediated disorders. Study observations and caveats: Whereas HTLV-1-associated myelopathy showed the most TCR clonal expansion, multiple sclerosis showed the least, with levels below those of healthy controls.

Germline V gives CDR1 MNHEY, CDR2 SMNVEV (reference sequence). V lost 5 bases to trimming and J lost 8 bases; unmatched junction nucleotides: 21. The CDR3 totals 18 residues. This clonotype was counted many times. Its antigen is undetermined. Healthy controls consisted of blood bank volunteers in Maryland, USA. The authors produced cDNA by 5'RACE using 10-nucleotide random UMIs. Each CDR3 protein is one row after TCRdb ran MiXCR on the 5' RACE reads. The sample carries tens of thousands of distinct CDR3 sequences, about 4.1% recorded once. The rearrangement links TRBV27 to TRBJ2-1, with 7 bases fitting TRBD1. The sequenced sample was CD4+ T cells from blood. The clonotype originates from a woman aged 40 to 50 in good health. In nucleotides, the CDR3 is TGTGCCAGCAGTACTAGGCTCCTGGCGAGACAGGGTACCCATGAGCAGTTCTTC. This encodes CASSTRLLARQGTHEQFF.